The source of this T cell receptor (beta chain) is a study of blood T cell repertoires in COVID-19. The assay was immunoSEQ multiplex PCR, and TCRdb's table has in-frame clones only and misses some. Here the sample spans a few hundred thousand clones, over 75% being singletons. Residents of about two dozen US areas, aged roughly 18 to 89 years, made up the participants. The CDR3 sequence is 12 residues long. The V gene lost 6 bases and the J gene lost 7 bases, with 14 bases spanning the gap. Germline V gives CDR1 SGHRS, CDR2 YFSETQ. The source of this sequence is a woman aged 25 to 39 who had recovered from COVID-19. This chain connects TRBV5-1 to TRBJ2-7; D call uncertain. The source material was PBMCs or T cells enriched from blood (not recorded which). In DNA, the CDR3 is TGCGCCAGCATTGGCAGAAATGGTGAGCAGTACTTC. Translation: CASIGRNGEQYF.